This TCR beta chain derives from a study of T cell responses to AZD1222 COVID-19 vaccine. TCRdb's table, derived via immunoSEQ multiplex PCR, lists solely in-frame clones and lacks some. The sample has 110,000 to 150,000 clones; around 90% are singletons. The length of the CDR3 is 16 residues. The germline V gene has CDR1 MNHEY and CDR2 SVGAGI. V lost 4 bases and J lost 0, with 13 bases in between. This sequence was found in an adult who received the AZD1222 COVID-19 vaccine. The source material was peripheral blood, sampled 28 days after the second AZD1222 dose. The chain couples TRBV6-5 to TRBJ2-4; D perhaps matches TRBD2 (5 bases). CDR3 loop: CASSLTVREAKNIQYF. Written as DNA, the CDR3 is TGTGCCAGCAGTTTAACAGTCCGGGAAGCCAAAAACATTCAGTACTTC.